This T cell receptor (beta chain) was profiled in a study of T cell responses to AZD1222 COVID-19 vaccine. The sample holds a few counts of this clone. Clones were read by immunoSEQ multiplex PCR, and TCRdb kept only the in-frame ones, dropping some. Here the sample spans about 150,000 clones, roughly 91% being singletons. V trimming: 3 bases; J trimming: 2 bases; junction bases outside the gene matches: 6. CDR3 length: 15 amino acids. CDR1 MDHEN and CDR2 SYDVKM come from the germline V gene. The receptor was isolated from an adult in good health. This sample comprised peripheral blood, obtained on day 0 of AZD1222 vaccination. J is TRBJ2-7 and V is TRBV28; TRBD2 matches at 8 bases. CDR3 amino acids: CASSLGSGVTYEQYF. In DNA form, the CDR3 reads TGTGCCAGCAGTTTGGGTAGCGGGGTTACCTACGAGCAGTACTTC.